The entry below describes one TCR beta chain. This clone was seen a few times. The specificity of this receptor is unknown. Base qualities were left out, and no much larger clone turns up one base away. At diagnosis, peripheral blood, uninvolved tumor-adjacent lung and tumor were collected and stored as a combination of fresh-frozen and FFPE material. These data come from a study of T cells in localized non-small cell lung cancer (dated by TCRdb to between 2020 and 2021). The study in broad terms: T cell repertoires of 200 to 250 early-stage NSCLC patients were analyzed, with tumors being compared against uninvolved tumor-adjacent lungs. The mean age of the NSCLC patients was around 65 years, with 120 to 150 men and 110 or so women. The cohort comprised 200 to 300 treatment-naïve NSCLC patients with resected, localized lung tumors.

The immunoSEQ Assay was used to sequence TCR beta CDR3 regions from DNA. Turning to the authors' computational methods: To compute T cell density, TCR beta template counts were normalized to usable DNA, which was estimated by amplifying housekeeping genes. Richness was estimated with the preseqR package, extrapolating to 400,000 templates for PBMC samples and 120,000 templates for tissue samples. Clonality was defined as one minus Pielou's evenness. To identify tissue-enriched TCRs, differential abundance testing was run on productive amino-acid clonotypes with a minimum total count of 5 and an alpha of 0.1. The Jaccard Index and the Morisita Overlap Index were used to quantify repertoire overlap between compartments. GLIPH grouped TCR beta CDR3s together with public tetramer-defined viral CDR3s, and a viral motif had to include at least three viral sequences and show V-gene enrichment. Held by TCRdb, this immuneACCESS table contains in-frame sequences only and omits some clones. Under half of the omission traces to an unresolved V gene where checked; the cause of the rest is unknown. The DNA was the basis for D and trimming; V, J and clone size are from that table. Counted in this sample were 2,500 to 3,000 clones; less than 30% of them appeared once. The ten largest account for roughly 15% of the sample.

General study outcomes and caveats: Uninvolved tumor-adjacent lung showed the highest T cell clonality, higher than tumor, which suggests more focused antigenic responses in the uninvolved tumor-adjacent lung. Longer overall survival was associated with higher T cell density in blood, whereas shorter survival was associated with higher clonality in adjacent lung. Because multi-region tumor sequencing was not performed, intratumor heterogeneity could not be ruled out. Because of the exploratory design, TCR variables were selected using unadjusted p-values without false-discovery rate correction. Of the top 100 tumor clones, a median of about 53 were detected in paired uninvolved adjacent lung; about 28 were also among that lung's top 100.

Spanning cysteine to phenylalanine, the CDR3 consists of 15 amino acids. Left in the record is the CDR3 DNA by itself, 45 bases read in frame from the first base. At the junction V is shortened by 3 bases and J by 4 bases, with 13 bases in between. The germline V gene supplies CDR1 SGHNT and CDR2 YENEEA. The receptor comes from an older female donor with stage I lung adenocarcinoma. Sequenced material: lung tumor tissue, taken before any cancer treatment. In this chain, TRBV11-3 is recombined with TRBJ2-1, with no confident D gene call. The CDR3 is CASSLVRDGYNEQFF. The nucleotide sequence is given as TGTGCCAGCAGCTTGGTTAGGGATGGATACAATGAGCAGTTCTTC.